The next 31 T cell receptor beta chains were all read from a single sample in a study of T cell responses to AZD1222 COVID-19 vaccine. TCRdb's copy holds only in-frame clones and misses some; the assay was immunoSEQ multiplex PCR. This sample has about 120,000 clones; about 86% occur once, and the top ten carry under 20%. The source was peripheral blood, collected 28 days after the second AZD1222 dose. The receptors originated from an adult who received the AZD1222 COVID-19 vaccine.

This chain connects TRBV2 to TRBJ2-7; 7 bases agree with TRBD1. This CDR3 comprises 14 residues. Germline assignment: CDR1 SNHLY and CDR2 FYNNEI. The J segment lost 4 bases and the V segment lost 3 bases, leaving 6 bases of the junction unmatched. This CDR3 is CASSEGQLFYEQYF. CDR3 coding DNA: TGTGCCAGCAGTGAGGGACAGCTCTTTTACGAGCAGTACTTC.

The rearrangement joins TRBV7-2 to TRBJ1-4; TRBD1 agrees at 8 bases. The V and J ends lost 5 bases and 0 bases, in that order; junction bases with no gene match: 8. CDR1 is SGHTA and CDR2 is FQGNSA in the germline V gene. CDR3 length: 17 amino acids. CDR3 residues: CASSPQGATATNEKLFF. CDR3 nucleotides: TGTGCCAGCAGCCCGCAGGGGGCTACTGCAACTAATGAAAAACTGTTTTTT.

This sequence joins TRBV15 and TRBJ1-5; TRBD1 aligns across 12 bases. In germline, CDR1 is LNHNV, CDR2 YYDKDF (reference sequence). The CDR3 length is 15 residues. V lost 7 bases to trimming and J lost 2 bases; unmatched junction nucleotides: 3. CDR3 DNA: TGTGCCACCAACCGGGACAGGGGGCGCAATCAGCCCCAGCATTTT. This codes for CATNRDRGRNQPQHF.

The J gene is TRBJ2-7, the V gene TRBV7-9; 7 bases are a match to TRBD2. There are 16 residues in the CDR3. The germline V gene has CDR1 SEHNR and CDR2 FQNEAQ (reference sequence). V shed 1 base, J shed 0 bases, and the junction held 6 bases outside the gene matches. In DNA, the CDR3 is TGTGCCAGCAGCTTAGTTAGCGGGCTTCCCTCCTACGAGCAGTACTTC. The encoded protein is CASSLVSGLPSYEQYF.

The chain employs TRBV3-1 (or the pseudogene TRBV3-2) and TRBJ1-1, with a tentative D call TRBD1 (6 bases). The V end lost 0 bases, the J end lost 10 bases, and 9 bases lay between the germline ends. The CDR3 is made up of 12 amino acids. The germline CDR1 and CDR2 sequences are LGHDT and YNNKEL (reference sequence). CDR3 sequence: CASSQEDRPAFF. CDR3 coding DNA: TGTGCCAGCAGCCAAGAAGACAGGCCAGCTTTCTTT.

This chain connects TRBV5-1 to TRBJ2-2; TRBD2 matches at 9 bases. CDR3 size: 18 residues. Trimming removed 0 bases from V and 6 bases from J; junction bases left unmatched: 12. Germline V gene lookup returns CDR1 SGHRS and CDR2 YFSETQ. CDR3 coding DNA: TGCGCCAGCAGCTTGGCGGCGGGAGGGCCCTCTATCTCCGGGGAGCTGTTTTTT. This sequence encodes CASSLAAGGPSISGELFF.

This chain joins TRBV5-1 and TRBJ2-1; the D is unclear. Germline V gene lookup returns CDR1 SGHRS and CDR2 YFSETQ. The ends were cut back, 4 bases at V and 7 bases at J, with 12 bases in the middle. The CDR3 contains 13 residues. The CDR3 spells CASSLGSGNEQFF. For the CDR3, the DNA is TGCGCCAGCAGCCTGGGGTCCGGGAATGAGCAGTTCTTC.

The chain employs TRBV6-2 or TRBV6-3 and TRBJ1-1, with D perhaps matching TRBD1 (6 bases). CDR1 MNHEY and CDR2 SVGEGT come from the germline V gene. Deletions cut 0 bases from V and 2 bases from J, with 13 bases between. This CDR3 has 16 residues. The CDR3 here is CASSYSIQGLNTEAFF. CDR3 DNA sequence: TGTGCCAGCAGTTACTCTATTCAGGGGCTAAACACTGAAGCTTTCTTT.

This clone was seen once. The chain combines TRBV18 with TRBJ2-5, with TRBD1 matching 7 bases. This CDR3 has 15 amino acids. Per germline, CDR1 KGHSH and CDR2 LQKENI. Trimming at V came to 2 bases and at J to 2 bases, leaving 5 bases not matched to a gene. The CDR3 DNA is TGTGCCAGCTCACCAAGGGGGACAGCTCAAGAGACCCAGTACTTC. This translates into CASSPRGTAQETQYF.

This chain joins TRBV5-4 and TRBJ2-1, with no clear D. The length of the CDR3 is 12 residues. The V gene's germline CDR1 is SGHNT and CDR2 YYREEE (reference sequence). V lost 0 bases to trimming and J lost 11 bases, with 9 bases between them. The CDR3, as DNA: TGTGCCAGCAGCTTGGAAGTGGGTCAGCAGTTCTTC. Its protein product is CASSLEVGQQFF.

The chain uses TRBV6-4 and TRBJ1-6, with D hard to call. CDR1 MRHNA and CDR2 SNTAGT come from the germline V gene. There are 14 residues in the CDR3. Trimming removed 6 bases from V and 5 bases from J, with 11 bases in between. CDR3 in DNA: TGTGCCAGCAGCCGGTCGACCAATAATTCACCCCTCCACTTT. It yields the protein CASSRSTNNSPLHF.

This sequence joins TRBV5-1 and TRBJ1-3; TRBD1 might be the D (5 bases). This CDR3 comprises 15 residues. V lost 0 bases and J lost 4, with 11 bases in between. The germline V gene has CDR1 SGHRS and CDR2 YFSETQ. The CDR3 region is CASSLGAGIGNTIYF. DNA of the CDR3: TGCGCCAGCAGCTTGGGAGCAGGGATCGGAAACACCATATATTTT. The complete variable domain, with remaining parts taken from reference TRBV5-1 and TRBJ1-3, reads KAGVTQTPRYLIKTRGQQVTLSCSPISGHRSVSWYQQTPGQGLQFLFEYFSETQRNKGNFPGRFSGRQFSNSRSEMNVSTLELGDSALYLCASSLGAGIGNTIYFGEGSWLTVV.

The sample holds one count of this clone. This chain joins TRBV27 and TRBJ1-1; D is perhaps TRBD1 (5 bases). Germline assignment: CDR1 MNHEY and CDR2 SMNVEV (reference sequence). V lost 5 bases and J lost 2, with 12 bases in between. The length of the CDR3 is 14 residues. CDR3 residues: CASSLGTDNTEAFF. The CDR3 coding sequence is TGTGCCAGCAGTCTCGGGACTGACAACACTGAAGCTTTCTTT.

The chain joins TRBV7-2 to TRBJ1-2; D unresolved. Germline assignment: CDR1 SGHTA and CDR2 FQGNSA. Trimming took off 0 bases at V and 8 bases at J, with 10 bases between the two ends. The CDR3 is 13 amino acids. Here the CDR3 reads CASSLAADRGYTF. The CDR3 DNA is TGTGCCAGCAGCTTAGCGGCAGATAGAGGCTACACCTTC.

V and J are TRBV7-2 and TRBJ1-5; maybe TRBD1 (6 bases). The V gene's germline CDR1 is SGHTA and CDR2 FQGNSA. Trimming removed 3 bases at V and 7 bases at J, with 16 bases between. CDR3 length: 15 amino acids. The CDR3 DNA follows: TGTGCCAGCAGCTTTAATAGGGGGTCTCGACAGCCCCAGCATTTT. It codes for CASSFNRGSRQPQHF.

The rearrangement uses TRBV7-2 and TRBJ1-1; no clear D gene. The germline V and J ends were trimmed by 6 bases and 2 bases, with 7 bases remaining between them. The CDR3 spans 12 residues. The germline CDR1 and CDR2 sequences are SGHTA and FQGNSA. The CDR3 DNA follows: TGTGCCAGCAGGGCCCCCAACACTGAAGCTTTCTTT. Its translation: CASRAPNTEAFF.

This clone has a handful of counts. The CDR3 bases are TGTGCCAGCAGACTCGCCGGGGGGAACACCGGGGAGCTGTTTTTT. This codes for CASRLAGGNTGELFF. This chain connects TRBV7-2 to TRBJ2-2; D is perhaps TRBD2 (6 bases). With 6 bases removed from V and 1 base from J, the gap between germline ends came to 12 bases. The V gene's germline CDR1 is SGHTA and CDR2 FQGNSA. The CDR3 sequence is 15 residues long.

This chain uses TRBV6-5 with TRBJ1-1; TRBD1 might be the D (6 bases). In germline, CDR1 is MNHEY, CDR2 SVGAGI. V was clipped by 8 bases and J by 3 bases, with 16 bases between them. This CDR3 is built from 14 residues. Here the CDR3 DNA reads TGTGCCAGCGCATACCAGGGGTGGCACACTGAAGCTTTCTTT. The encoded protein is CASAYQGWHTEAFF.

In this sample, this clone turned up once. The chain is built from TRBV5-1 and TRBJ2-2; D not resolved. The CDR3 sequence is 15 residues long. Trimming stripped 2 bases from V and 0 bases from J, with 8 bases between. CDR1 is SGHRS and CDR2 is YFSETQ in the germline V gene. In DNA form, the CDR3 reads TGCGCCAGCAGCTTAGTCGTCGCGAACACCGGGGAGCTGTTTTTT. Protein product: CASSLVVANTGELFF. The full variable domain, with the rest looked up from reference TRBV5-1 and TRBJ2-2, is KAGVTQTPRYLIKTRGQQVTLSCSPISGHRSVSWYQQTPGQGLQFLFEYFSETQRNKGNFPGRFSGRQFSNSRSEMNVSTLELGDSALYLCASSLVVANTGELFFGEGSRLTVL.

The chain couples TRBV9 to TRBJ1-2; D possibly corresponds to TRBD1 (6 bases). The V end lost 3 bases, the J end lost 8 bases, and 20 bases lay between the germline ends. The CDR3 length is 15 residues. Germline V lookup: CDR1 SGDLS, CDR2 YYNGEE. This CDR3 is CASSAALGARGGYTF. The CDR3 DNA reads TGTGCCAGCAGCGCCGCTCTCGGGGCCAGGGGAGGCTACACCTTC.

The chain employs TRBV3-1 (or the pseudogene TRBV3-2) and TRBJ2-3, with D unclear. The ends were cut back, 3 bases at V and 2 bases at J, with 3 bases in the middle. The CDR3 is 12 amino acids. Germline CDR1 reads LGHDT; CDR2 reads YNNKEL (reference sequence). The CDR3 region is CASSQNTDTQYF. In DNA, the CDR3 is TGTGCCAGCAGCCAGAACACAGATACGCAGTATTTT.

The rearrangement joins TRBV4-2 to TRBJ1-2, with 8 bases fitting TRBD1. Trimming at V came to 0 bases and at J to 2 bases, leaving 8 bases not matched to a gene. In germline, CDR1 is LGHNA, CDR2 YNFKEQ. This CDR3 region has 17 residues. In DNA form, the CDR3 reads TGTGCCAGCAGCCAAGAAAGTGACAGGGGACGGAACTATGGCTACACCTTC. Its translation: CASSQESDRGRNYGYTF.

The CDR3 sequence: CASSTGQGFEKLFF. In DNA, the CDR3 is TGTGCGAGCAGTACGGGACAGGGTTTTGAAAAACTGTTTTTT. The chain carries TRBV10-3 and TRBJ1-4; TRBD1 matches 9 bases. CDR1 and CDR2 from the germline V gene are ENHRY and SYGVKD. The CDR3 contains 14 residues.

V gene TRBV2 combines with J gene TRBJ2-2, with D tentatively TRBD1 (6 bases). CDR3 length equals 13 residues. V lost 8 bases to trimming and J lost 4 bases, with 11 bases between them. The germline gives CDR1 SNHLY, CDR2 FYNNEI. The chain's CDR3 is CASQGPATGELFF. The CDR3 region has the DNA TGTGCCAGCCAGGGGCCGGCCACCGGGGAGCTGTTTTTT.

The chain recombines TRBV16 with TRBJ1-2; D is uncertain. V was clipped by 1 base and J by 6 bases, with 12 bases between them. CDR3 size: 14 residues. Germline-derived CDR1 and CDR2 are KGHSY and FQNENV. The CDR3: CASSQLLGLDGYTF. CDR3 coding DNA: TGTGCCAGCAGCCAATTGTTAGGGTTAGATGGCTACACCTTC.

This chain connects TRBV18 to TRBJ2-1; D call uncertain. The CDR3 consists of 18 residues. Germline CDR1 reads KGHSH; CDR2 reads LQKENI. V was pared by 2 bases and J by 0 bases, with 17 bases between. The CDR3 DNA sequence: TGTGCCAGCTCACCAAGGGCCCAGACCTCAAGCTCCTACAATGAGCAGTTCTTC. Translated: CASSPRAQTSSSYNEQFF.

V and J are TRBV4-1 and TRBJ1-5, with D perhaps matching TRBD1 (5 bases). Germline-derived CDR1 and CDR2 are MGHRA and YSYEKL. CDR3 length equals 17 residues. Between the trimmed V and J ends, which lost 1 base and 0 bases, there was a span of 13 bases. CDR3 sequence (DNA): TGCGCCAGCAGCCAAGCCTACGGGGCTTATAGCAATCAGCCCCAGCATTTT. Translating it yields CASSQAYGAYSNQPQHF.

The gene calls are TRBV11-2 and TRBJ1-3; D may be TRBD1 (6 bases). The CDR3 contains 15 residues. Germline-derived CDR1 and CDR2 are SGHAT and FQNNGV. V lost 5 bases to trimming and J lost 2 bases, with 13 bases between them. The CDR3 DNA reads TGTGCCAGCAGCCAGGGGTGGGCTGCTGGAAACACCATATATTTT. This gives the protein CASSQGWAAGNTIYF.

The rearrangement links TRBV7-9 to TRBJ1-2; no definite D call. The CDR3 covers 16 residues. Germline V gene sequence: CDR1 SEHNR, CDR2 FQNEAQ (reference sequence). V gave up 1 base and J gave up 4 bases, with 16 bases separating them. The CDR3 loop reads CASSLEIRTGGYGYTF. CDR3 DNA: TGTGCCAGCAGCTTAGAAATCCGGACTGGCGGCTATGGCTACACCTTC.

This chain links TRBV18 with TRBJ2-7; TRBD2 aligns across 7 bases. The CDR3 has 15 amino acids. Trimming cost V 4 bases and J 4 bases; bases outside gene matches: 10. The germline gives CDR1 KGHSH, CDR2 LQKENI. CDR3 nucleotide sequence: TGTGCCAGCTCACTGATGAGCGGGGAACCATACGAGCAGTACTTC. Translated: CASSLMSGEPYEQYF.

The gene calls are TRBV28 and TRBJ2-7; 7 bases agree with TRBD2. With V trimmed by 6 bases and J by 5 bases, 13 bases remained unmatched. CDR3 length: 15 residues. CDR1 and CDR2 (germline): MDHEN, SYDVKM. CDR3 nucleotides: TGTGCCAGCAGCCCAACGGCGGGAGCTTCGGACGAGCAGTACTTC. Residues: CASSPTAGASDEQYF.